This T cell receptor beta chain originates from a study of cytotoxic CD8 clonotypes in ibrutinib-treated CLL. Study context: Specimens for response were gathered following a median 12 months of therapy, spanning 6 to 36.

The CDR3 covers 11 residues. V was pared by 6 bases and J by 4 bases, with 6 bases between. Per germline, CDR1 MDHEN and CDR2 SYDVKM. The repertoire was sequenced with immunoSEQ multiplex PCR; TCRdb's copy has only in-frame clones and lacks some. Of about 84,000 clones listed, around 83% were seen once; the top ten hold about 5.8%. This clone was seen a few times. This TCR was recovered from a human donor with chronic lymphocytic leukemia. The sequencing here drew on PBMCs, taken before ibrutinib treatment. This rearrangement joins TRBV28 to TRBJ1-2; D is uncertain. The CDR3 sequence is CASRGFYGYTF. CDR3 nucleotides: TGTGCCAGCAGGGGCTTCTATGGCTACACCTTC.